Listed below are T cell receptor beta chains from one sample, sequenced in a study of spatial heterogeneity in lung cancer. MiXCR, run by TCRdb on the 5' RACE reads, gives a single entry per CDR3 protein. Among approximately 27,000 distinct CDR3 sequences listed, 6% were seen once. The sample here was PBMCs, taken at follow-up. These receptors all stem from a male donor with early-stage non-small cell lung cancer. Each CDR3 is given with its conserved first and last residue. The D gene is left open where the match is weak. Size tells how often a clone was seen (once, few, many) or the class of an expanded clone, and some rows leave it out.

D: TRBD2; J: TRBJ2-3; V: TRBV7-6; size: many; length: 17; CDR3: CASSSFPSGRATDTQYF; DNA: TGTGCCAGCAGCTCTTTTCCTAGCGGGAGGGCAACAGATACGCAGTATTTT
D: -; J: TRBJ2-4; V: TRBV19; size: -; length: 16; CDR3: CASSIGEPSTKNIQYF; DNA: TGTGCCAGTAGTATTGGGGAGCCCTCGACCAAAAACATTCAGTACTTC
D: TRBD2; J: TRBJ2-1; V: TRBV18; size: few; length: 14; CDR3: CASSPEGGRLLQFF; DNA: TGTGCCAGCTCACCAGAGGGAGGGCGATTACTACAGTTCTTC
D: -; J: TRBJ1-1; V: TRBV5-6; size: many; length: 14; CDR3: CASSSDIANTEAFF; DNA: TGTGCCAGCAGCTCGGACATAGCGAACACTGAAGCTTTCTTT
D: -; J: TRBJ2-7; V: TRBV27; size: many; length: 13; CDR3: CASSARVSYEQYF; DNA: TGTGCCAGCAGTGCCCGGGTTTCCTACGAGCAGTACTTC
D: -; J: TRBJ2-1; V: TRBV19; size: many; length: 15; CDR3: CASSPHPAGENEQFF; DNA: TGTGCCAGTAGTCCACACCCCGCGGGTGAGAATGAGCAGTTCTTC
D: TRBD2; J: TRBJ2-1; V: TRBV7-2; size: many; length: 17; CDR3: CASSLVSAGVSYNEQFF; DNA: TGTGCCAGCAGCTTAGTATCGGCGGGAGTGTCCTACAATGAGCAGTTCTTC
D: -; J: TRBJ2-4; V: TRBV19; size: many; length: 15; CDR3: CASMTRGMAKNIQYF; DNA: TGTGCCAGTATGACGAGGGGGATGGCCAAAAACATTCAGTACTTC
D: TRBD2; J: TRBJ2-1; V: TRBV4-1; size: many; length: 15; CDR3: CASRHGTSNPNEQFF; DNA: TGCGCCAGCAGGCACGGGACTAGTAATCCCAATGAGCAGTTCTTC
D: -; J: TRBJ1-6; V: TRBV7-9; size: many; length: 15; CDR3: CASNPWDNNASPLHF; DNA: TGTGCCAGCAACCCTTGGGACAACAACGCCTCACCCCTCCACTTT
D: TRBD1; J: TRBJ2-7; V: TRBV29-1; size: few; length: 14; CDR3: CSVASGQGSNEQYF; DNA: TGCAGCGTCGCCTCGGGACAGGGTAGTAACGAGCAGTACTTC
D: -; J: TRBJ2-7; V: TRBV4-2; size: many; length: 15; CDR3: CASSQELVSSYEQYF; DNA: TGTGCCAGCAGCCAAGAGTTAGTGTCCTCCTACGAGCAGTACTTC
D: -; J: TRBJ1-2; V: TRBV19; size: many; length: 14; CDR3: CASSPRRSPHGYTF; DNA: TGTGCCAGTAGTCCCCGGCGGAGCCCCCATGGCTACACCTTC
D: -; J: TRBJ1-6; V: TRBV20-1; size: -; length: 13; CDR3: CSARDPVNSPLHF; DNA: TGCAGTGCTAGAGATCCGGTTAATTCACCCCTCCACTTT
D: -; J: TRBJ2-1; V: TRBV6-5; size: many; length: 13; CDR3: CASSYSAANEQFF; DNA: TGTGCCAGCAGTTACTCGGCGGCGAATGAGCAGTTCTTC
D: TRBD1; J: TRBJ1-2; V: TRBV20-1; size: many; length: 16; CDR3: CSARVQGAEQSYGYTF; DNA: TGCAGTGCAAGAGTCCAGGGGGCCGAGCAATCCTATGGCTACACCTTC
D: -; J: TRBJ1-5; V: TRBV2; size: medium-sized; length: 13; CDR3: CASRGTTRQPQHF; DNA: TGTGCCAGCAGGGGGACGACGAGGCAGCCCCAGCATTTT
D: -; J: TRBJ1-1; V: TRBV12-3/TRBV12-4; size: many; length: 14; CDR3: CASSLTGWNTEAFF; DNA: TGTGCCAGCAGTCTCACAGGGTGGAACACTGAAGCTTTCTTT
D: TRBD1; J: TRBJ2-3; V: TRBV5-1; size: many; length: 16; CDR3: CASSSRTGGRADTQYF; DNA: TGCGCCAGCAGCTCTAGGACAGGGGGCAGGGCAGATACGCAGTATTTT
D: TRBD1; J: TRBJ1-2; V: TRBV6-5; size: many; length: 15; CDR3: CASSSAGTGNYGYTF; DNA: TGTGCCAGCAGTTCGGCCGGGACAGGGAACTATGGCTACACCTTC
D: -; J: TRBJ1-5; V: TRBV5-5; size: many; length: 16; CDR3: CASSHRVGESNQPQHF; DNA: TGTGCCAGCAGCCACAGGGTGGGGGAAAGCAATCAGCCCCAGCATTTT
D: -; J: TRBJ2-3; V: TRBV30; size: few; length: 13; CDR3: CAWSEDATDTQYF; DNA: TGTGCCTGGAGTGAGGACGCCACAGATACGCAGTATTTT
D: TRBD2; J: TRBJ2-1; V: TRBV7-6; size: many; length: 17; CDR3: CASSLLVPGGAYNEQFF; DNA: TGTGCCAGCAGCTTACTGGTTCCCGGGGGGGCCTACAATGAGCAGTTCTTC
D: -; J: TRBJ2-5; V: TRBV28; size: many; length: 14; CDR3: CASKVMGAKETQYF; DNA: TGTGCCAGCAAGGTCATGGGGGCTAAAGAGACCCAGTACTTC
D: -; J: TRBJ2-5; V: TRBV7-3; size: many; length: 13; CDR3: CASSPGPLETQYF; DNA: TGTGCCAGCAGCCCCGGCCCCCTTGAGACCCAGTACTTC
D: TRBD2; J: TRBJ2-3; V: TRBV3-1; size: many; length: 14; CDR3: CASSRGEGVDTQYF; DNA: TGTGCCAGCAGCCGCGGGGAGGGAGTAGATACGCAGTATTTT
D: -; J: TRBJ1-5; V: TRBV27; size: few; length: 12; CDR3: CASSFSGQPQHF; DNA: TGTGCCAGCAGTTTTTCTGGTCAGCCCCAGCATTTT